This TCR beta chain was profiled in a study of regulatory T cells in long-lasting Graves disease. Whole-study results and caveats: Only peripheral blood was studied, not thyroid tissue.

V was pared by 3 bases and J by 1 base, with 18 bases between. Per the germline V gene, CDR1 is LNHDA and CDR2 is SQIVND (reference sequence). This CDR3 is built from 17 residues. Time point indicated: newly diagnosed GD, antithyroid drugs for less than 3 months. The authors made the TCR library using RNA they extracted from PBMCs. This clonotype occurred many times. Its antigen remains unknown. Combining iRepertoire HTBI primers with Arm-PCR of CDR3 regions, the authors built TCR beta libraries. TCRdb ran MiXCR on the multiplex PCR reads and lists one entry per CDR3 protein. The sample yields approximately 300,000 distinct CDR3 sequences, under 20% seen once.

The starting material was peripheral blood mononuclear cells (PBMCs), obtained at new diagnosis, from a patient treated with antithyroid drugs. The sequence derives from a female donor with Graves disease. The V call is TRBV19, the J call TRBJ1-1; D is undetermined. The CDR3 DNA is TGTGCCAGTAGTATGCGAAGGGAATTCCGGCGGAACACTGAAGCTTTCTTT. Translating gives CASSMRREFRRNTEAFF.